This T cell receptor beta chain was identified during a study of T cell responses to AZD1222 COVID-19 vaccine. Study results and caveats: Only a handful of AZD1222 recipients were seropositive at baseline. Nearly half of unique spike-specific TCRs reportedly avoided B.1.351 and B.1.1.7 mutated regions. Clonal diversity was possibly underestimated, and the donors were mostly white British, with more females. Dominant CD4 TCR responses targeted spike regions 160-218 and 743-854.

In this sample, this clone turned up once. Its antigen is not known. Using immunoSEQ multiplex PCR, the repertoire was profiled, and TCRdb retains in-frame clones only, with some absent. The sample has 100,000 to 150,000 clones, approximately 90% seen once. This clonotype was sampled from an adult in good health. The source was peripheral blood, collected on day 0 of AZD1222 vaccination.

The CDR3 is CASSVGGARYGYTF. CDR3 coding DNA: TGTGCCAGCAGCGTAGGAGGGGCGCGCTATGGCTACACCTTC. The chain couples TRBV9 to TRBJ1-2; D might be TRBD1 (5 bases). CDR3 length: 14 residues. The germline CDR1 and CDR2 sequences are SGDLS and YYNGEE. The germline V and J ends were trimmed by 0 bases and 4 bases, with 10 bases remaining between them.